This T cell receptor beta chain was obtained from a study of blood T cell repertoires in COVID-19. As for the study in general: T cells, B-cell-depleted T cells, or PBMCs provided the cDNA or gDNA that served as material.

V lost 3 bases, J lost 4 bases, and 9 bases lay in between. The CDR3 has 13 amino acids. CDR1 SNHLY and CDR2 FYNNEI come from the germline V gene. Original data processing: Estimated nucleated cell counts came from reference gene primer amplification. Using immunoSEQ multiplex PCR, the repertoire was profiled, and TCRdb retains in-frame clones only, with some absent. That table supplies the V and J calls and clone size; D and trimming were determined from the DNA. The data contain over 200,000 clones, approximately 90% of them seen just once; the ten biggest clones take up approximately 0.69%. This TCR came from a man aged 35 to 55 with acute or convalescent COVID-19. V and J are TRBV2 and TRBJ2-5, with unresolved D. The sequenced sample was peripheral blood. This chain's CDR3 is CASSDSELETQYF. The CDR3 bases are TGTGCCAGCAGTGACTCGGAGTTAGAGACCCAGTACTTC.